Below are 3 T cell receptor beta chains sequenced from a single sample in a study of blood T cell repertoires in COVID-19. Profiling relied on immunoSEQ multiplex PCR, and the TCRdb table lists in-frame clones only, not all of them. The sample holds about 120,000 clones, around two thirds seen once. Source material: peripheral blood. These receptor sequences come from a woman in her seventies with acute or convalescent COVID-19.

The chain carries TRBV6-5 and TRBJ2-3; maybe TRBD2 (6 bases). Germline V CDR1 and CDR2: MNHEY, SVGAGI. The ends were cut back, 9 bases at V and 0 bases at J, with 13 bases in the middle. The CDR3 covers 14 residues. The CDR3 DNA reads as TGTGCCAGTCGGAGGGCCCGTAGCACAGATACGCAGTATTTT. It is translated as CASRRARSTDTQYF.

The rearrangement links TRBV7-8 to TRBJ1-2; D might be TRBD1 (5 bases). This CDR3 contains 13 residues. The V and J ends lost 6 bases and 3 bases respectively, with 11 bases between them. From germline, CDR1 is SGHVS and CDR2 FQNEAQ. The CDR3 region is CASRGATDYGYTF. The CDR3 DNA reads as TGTGCCAGCAGAGGGGCGACTGACTATGGCTACACCTTC.

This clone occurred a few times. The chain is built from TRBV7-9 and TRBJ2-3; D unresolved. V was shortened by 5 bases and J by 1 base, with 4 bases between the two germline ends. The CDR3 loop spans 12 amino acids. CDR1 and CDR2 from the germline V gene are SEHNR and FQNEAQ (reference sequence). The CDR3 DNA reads TGTGCCAGCAGCCCCGGCACAGATACGCAGTATTTT. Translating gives CASSPGTDTQYF.